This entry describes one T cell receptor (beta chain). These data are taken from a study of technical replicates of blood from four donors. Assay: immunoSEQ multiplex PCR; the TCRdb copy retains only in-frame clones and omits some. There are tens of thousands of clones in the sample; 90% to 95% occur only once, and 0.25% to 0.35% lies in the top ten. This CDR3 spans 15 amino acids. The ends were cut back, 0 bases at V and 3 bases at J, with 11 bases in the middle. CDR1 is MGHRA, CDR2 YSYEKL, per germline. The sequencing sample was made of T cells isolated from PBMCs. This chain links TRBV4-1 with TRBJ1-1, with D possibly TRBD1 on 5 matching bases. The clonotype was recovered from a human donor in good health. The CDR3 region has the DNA TGCGCCAGCAGCCAAGAATGGGCCAGGGACACTGAAGCTTTCTTT. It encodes CASSQEWARDTEAFF.